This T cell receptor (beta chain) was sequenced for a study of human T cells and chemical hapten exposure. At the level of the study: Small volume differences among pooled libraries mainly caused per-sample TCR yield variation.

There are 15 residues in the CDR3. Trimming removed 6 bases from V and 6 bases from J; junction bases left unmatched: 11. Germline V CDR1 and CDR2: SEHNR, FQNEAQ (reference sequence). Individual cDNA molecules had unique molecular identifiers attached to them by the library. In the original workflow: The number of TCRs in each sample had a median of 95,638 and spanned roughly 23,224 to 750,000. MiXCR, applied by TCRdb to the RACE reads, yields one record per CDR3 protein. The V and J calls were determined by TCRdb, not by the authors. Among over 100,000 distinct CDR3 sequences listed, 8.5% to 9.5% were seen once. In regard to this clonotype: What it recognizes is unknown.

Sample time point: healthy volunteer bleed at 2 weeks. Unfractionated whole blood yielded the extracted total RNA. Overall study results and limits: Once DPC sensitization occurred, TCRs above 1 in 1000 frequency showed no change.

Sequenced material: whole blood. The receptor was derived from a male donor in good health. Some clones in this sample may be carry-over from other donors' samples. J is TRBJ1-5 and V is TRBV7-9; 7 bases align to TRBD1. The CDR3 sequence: CASSSGKGAVQPQHF. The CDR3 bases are TGTGCCAGCAGTTCCGGGAAGGGGGCAGTTCAGCCCCAGCATTTT.